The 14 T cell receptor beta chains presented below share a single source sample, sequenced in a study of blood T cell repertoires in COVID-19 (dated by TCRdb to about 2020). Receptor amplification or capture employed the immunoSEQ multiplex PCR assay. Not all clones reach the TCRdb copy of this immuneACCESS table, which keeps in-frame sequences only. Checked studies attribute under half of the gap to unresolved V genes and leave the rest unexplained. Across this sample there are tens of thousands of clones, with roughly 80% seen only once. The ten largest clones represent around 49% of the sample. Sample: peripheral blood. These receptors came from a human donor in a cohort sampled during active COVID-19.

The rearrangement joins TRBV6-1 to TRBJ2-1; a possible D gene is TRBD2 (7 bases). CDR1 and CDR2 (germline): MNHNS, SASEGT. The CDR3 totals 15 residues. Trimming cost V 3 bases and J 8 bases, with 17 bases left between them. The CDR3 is CASSDWGGRRDEQFF. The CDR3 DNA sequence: TGTGCCAGCAGTGATTGGGGGGGGCGAAGAGATGAGCAGTTCTTC.

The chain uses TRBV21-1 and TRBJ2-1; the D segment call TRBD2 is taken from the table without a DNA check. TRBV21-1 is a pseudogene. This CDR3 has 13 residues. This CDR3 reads CASSIGSYNEQFF. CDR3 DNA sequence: TGTGCCAGCAGCATCGGTTCCTACAATGAGCAGTTCTTC.

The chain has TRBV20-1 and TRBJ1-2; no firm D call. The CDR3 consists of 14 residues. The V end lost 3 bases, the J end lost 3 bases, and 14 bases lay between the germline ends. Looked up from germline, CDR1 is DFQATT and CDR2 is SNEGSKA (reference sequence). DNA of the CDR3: TGCAGTGCTAGTCCGGGGTCGGACGACTATGGCTACACCTTC. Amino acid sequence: CSASPGSDDYGYTF.

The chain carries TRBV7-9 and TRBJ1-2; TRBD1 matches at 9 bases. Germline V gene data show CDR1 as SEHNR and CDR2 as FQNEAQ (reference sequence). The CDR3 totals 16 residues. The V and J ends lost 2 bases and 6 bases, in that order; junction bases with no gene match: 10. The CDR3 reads CASSLSGVGQGHGYTF. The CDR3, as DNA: TGTGCCAGCAGCTTATCGGGTGTGGGACAGGGTCATGGCTACACCTTC.

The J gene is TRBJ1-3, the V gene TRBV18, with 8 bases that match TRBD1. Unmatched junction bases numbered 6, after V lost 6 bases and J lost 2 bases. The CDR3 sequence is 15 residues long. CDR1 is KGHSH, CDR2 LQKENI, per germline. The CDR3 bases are TGTGCCAGCTCTCACACGGACAGGGCTGGAAACACCATATATTTT. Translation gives CASSHTDRAGNTIYF. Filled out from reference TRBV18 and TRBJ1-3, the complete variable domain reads NAGVMQNPRHLVRRRGQEARLRCSPMKGHSHVYWYRQLPEEGLKFMVYLQKENIIDESGMPKERFSAEFPKEGPSILRIQQVVRGDSAAYFCASSHTDRAGNTIYFGEGSWLTVV.

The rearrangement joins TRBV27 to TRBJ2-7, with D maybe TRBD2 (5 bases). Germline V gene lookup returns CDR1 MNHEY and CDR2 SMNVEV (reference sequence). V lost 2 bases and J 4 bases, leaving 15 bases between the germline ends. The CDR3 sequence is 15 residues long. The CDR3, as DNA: TGTGCCAGCAGTTTAGGCAGCCCGGGGATATACGAGCAGTACTTC. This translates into CASSLGSPGIYEQYF.

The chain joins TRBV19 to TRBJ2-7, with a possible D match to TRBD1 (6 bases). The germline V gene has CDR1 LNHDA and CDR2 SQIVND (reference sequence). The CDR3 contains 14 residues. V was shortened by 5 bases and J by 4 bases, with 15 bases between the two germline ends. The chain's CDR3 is CASSELVGHYEQYF. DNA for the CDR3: TGTGCCAGTAGTGAATTGGTGGGACATTACGAGCAGTACTTC. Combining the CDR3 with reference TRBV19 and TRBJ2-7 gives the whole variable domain DGGITQSPKYLFRKEGQNVTLSCEQNLNHDAMYWYRQDPGQGLRLIYYSQIVNDFQKGDIAEGYSVSREKKESFPLTVTSAQKNPTAFYLCASSELVGHYEQYFGPGTRLTVT.

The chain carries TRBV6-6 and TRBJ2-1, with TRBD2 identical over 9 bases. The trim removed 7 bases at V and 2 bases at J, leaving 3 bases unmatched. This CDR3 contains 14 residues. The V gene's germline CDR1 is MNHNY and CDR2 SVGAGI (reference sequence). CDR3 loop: CASNLAGAYNEQFF. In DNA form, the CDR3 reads TGTGCCAGCAATTTAGCGGGAGCCTACAATGAGCAGTTCTTC.

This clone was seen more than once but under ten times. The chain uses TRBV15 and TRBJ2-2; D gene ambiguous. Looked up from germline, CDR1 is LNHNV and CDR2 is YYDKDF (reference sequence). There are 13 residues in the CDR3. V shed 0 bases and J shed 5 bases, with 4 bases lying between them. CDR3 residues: CATSRDLTGELFF. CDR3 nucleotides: TGTGCCACCAGCAGAGATCTTACCGGGGAGCTGTTTTTT.

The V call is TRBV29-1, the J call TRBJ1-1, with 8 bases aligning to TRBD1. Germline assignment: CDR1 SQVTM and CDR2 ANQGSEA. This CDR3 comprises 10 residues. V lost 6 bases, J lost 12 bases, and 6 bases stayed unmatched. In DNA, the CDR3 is TGCAGCGTAGCCGGGACAGGCCCTTTCTTT. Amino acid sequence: CSVAGTGPFF.

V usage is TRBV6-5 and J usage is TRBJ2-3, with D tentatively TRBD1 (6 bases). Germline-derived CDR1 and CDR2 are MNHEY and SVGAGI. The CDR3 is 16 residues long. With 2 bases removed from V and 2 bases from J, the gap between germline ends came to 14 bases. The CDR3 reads CASSYVPDSFTDTQYF. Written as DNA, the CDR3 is TGTGCCAGCAGTTACGTCCCGGACAGCTTCACAGATACGCAGTATTTT.

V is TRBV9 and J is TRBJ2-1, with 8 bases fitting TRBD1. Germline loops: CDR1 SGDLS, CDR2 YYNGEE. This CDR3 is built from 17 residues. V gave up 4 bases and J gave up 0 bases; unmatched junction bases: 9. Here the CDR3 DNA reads TGTGCCAGCAGCAGAACCTACAGGGGGAACTCCTACAATGAGCAGTTCTTC. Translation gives CASSRTYRGNSYNEQFF. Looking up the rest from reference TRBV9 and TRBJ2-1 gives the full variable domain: DSGVTQTPKHLITATGQRVTLRCSPRSGDLSVYWYQQSLDQGLQFLIQYYNGEERAKGNILERFSAQQFPDLHSELNLSSLELGDSALYFCASSRTYRGNSYNEQFFGPGTRLTVL.

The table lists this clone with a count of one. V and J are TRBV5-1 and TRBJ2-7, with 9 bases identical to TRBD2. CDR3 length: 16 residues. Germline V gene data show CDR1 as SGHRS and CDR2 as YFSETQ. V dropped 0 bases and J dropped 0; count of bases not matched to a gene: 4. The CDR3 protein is CASSLGASGDSYEQYF. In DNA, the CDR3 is TGCGCCAGCAGCTTGGGTGCTAGCGGGGACTCCTACGAGCAGTACTTC. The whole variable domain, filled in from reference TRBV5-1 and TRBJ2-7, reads KAGVTQTPRYLIKTRGQQVTLSCSPISGHRSVSWYQQTPGQGLQFLFEYFSETQRNKGNFPGRFSGRQFSNSRSEMNVSTLELGDSALYLCASSLGASGDSYEQYFGPGTRLTVT.

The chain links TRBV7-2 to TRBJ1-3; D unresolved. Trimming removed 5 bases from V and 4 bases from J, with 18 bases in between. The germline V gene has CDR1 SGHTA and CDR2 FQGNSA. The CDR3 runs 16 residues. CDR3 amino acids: CASSPSTGELGNTIYF. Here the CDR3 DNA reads TGTGCCAGCAGCCCATCGACCGGGGAACTCGGAAACACCATATATTTT.